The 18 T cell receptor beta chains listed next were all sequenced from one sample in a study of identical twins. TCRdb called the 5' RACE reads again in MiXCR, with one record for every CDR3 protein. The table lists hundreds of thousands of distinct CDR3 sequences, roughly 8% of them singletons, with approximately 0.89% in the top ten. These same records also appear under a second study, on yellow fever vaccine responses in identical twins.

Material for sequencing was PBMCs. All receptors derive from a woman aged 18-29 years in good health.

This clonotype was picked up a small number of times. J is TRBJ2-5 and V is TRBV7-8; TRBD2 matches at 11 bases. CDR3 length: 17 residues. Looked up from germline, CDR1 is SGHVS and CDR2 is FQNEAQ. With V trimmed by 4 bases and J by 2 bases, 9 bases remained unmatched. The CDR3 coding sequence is TGTGCCAGCAGCTCCTGGAGGGTAGCGGGGGGGCAAGAGACCCAGTACTTC. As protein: CASSSWRVAGGQETQYF.

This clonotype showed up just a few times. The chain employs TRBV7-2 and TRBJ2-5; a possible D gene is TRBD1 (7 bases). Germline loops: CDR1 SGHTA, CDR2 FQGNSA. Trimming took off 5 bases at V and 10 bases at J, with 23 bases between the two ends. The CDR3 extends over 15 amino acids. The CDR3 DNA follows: TGTGCCAGCAGCCCGGGGGCGGTCCTCCAGGGGGACCAGTACTTC. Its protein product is CASSPGAVLQGDQYF.

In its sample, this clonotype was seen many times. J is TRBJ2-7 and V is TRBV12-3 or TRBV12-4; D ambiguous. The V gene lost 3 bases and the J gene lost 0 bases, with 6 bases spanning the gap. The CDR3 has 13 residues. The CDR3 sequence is CASSFGNSYEQYF. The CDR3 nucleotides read TGTGCCAGCAGTTTTGGAAACTCCTACGAGCAGTACTTC.

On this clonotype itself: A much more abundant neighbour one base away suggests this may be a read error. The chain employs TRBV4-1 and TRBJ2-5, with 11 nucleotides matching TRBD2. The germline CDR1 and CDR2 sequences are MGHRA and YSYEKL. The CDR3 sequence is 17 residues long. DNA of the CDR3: TGCGCCGGCAGCCAAGAGTGGCTAGCGGGAGGAGGGGAGACCCAGTACTTC. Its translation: CAGSQEWLAGGGETQYF.

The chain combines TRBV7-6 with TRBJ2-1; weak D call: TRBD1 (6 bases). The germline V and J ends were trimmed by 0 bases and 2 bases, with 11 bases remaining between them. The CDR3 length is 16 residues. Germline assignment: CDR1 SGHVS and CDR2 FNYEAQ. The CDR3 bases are TGTGCCAGCAGCTTAGCAGGACAGAATGCCTACAATGAGCAGTTCTTC. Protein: CASSLAGQNAYNEQFF.

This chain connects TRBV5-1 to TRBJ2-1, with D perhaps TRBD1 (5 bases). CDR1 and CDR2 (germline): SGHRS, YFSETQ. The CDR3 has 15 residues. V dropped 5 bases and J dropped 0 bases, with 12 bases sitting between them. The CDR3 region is CASRPTGSSYNEQFF. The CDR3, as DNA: TGCGCCAGCAGACCTACAGGTAGCTCCTACAATGAGCAGTTCTTC.

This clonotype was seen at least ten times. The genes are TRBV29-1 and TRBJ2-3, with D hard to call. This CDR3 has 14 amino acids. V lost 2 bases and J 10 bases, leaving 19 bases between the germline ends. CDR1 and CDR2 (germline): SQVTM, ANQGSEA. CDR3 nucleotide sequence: TGCAGCGTTGAATATGGGCAGGCGCTTAATCCGCAGTATTTT. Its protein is CSVEYGQALNPQYF.

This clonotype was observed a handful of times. The CDR3 nucleotides read TGTGCCAGCAGCTTAGAGATTAGCGGGAGCACAGATACGCAGTATTTT. Its translation is CASSLEISGSTDTQYF. The chain has TRBV11-2 and TRBJ2-3; 7 nucleotides match TRBD2. The germline V gene encodes CDR1 SGHAT and CDR2 FQNNGV. Losses at the gene ends were 0 bases for V and 0 bases for J; bases not matched to a gene: 3. CDR3 length: 16 residues. Using reference TRBV11-2 and TRBJ2-3 for the parts outside the CDR3, the full variable domain is EAGVAQSPRYKIIEKRQSVAFWCNPISGHATLYWYQQILGQGPKLLIQFQNNGVVDDSQLPKDRFSAERLKGVDSTLKIQPAKLEDSAVYLCASSLEISGSTDTQYFGPGTRLTVL.

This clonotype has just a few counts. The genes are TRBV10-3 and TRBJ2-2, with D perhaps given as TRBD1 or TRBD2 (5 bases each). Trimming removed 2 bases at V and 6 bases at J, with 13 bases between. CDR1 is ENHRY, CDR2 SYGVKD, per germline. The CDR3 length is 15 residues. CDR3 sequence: CAISEVGTSAGELFF. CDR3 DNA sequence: TGTGCCATCAGTGAGGTGGGGACGAGCGCCGGGGAGCTGTTTTTT.

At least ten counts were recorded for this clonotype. CDR3 nucleotide sequence: TGCGCCAGCAGCCCGGGAGGAGAGGGCGGCTATGGCTACACCTTC. Amino acid sequence: CASSPGGEGGYGYTF. The rearrangement joins TRBV5-1 to TRBJ1-2; D call uncertain. The CDR3 runs to 15 residues. Trimming took off 4 bases at V and 4 bases at J, with 17 bases between the two ends. Germline CDR1 SGHRS, CDR2 YFSETQ.

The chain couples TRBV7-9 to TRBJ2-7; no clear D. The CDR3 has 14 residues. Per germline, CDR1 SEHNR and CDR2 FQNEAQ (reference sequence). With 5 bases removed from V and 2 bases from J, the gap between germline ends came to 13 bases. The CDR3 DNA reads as TGTGCCAGCAGCCCGGGCCCGAAAACCTACGAGCAGTACTTC. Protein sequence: CASSPGPKTYEQYF.

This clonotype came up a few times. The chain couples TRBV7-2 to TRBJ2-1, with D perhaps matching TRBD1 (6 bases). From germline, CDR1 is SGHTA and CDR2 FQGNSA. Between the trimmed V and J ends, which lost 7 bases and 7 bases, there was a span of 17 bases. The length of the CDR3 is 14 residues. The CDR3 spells CASNNEGVTNEQFF. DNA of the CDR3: TGTGCCAGCAACAATGAGGGGGTGACAAATGAGCAGTTCTTC.

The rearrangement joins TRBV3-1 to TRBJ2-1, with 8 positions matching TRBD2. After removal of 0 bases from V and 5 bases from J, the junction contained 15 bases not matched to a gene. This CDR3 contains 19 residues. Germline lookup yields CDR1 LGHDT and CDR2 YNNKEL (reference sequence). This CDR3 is CASSQDYYTQTSDHNEQFF. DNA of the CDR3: TGTGCCAGCAGCCAAGACTACTACACGCAGACTAGCGACCACAATGAGCAGTTCTTC.

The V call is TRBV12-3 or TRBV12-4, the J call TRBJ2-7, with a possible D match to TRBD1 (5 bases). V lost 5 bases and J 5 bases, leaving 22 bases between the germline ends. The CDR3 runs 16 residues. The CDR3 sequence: CASSIWGSRPGDEQYF. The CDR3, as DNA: TGTGCCAGCAGTATATGGGGCAGTCGACCTGGGGACGAGCAGTACTTC.

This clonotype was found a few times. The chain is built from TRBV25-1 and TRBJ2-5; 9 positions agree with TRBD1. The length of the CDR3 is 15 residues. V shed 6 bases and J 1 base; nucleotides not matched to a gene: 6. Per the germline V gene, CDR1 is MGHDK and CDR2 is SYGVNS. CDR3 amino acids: CASSITGGFQETQYF. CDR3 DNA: TGTGCCAGCAGCATAACAGGGGGCTTCCAAGAGACCCAGTACTTC.

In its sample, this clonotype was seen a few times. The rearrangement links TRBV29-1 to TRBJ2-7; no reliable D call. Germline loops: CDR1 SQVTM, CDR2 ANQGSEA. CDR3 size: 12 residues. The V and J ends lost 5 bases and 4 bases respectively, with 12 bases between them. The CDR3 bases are TGCAGCGTTAGAACCGTTAAATACGAGCAGTACTTC. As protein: CSVRTVKYEQYF.

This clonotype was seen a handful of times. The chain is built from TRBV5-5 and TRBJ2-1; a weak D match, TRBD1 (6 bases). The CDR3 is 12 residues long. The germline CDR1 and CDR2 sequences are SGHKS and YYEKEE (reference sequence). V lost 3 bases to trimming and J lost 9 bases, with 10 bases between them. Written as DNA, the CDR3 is TGTGCCAGCAGCTACTCAGGGGCTGAGCAGTTCTTC. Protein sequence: CASSYSGAEQFF.

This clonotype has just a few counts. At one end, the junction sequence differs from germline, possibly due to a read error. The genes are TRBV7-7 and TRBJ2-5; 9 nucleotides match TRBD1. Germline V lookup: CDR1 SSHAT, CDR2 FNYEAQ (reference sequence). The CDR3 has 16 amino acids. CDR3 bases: TGTGCTAGCAGCCGTCTACTGGACAGGGGTGAAGAGACCCAGTACTTC. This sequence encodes CASSRLLDRGEETQYF.